Following are 12 T cell receptor beta chains from one sample sequenced in a study of HIV-infected children after antiretroviral therapy interruption. Treatment noted: PENTA 11 planned treatment interruption arm or continuous ART arm. Unique molecular identifiers were included in an RNA-based 3' RACE TCR library. TCRdb re-derived calls from the 3' RACE reads in MiXCR, one entry per CDR3 protein. The sample lists around 50,000 distinct CDR3 sequences; 4.3% were seen once. The sample in question was CD45RA+ CD4+ T cells from PBMCs, pooled from several time points, obtained from a donor given antiretroviral therapy, either interrupted or continuous. Subset denoted: naive CD4+ CD45RA+ CD45RO- T cells. The source of these receptors is a pool of human donors with HIV.

In its sample, this clonotype ranks as medium-sized. The chain carries TRBV4-2 and TRBJ2-1; D might be TRBD2 (7 bases). Trimming removed 3 bases at V and 4 bases at J, with 19 bases between. This CDR3 is built from 17 residues. Germline-derived CDR1 and CDR2 are LGHNA and YNFKEQ. CDR3 in amino acids: CASSHGGARMTYNEQFF. As DNA, the CDR3 is TGTGCCAGCAGCCATGGGGGGGCCAGAATGACGTACAATGAGCAGTTCTTC.

This clonotype was detected ten times or more. The V call is TRBV2, the J call TRBJ2-4; 8 positions agree with TRBD1. The V gene end was trimmed by 6 bases and the J gene end by 8 bases; junction bases not matched to a gene: 9. CDR1 and CDR2 from the germline V gene are SNHLY and FYNNEI. The CDR3 has 14 amino acids. CDR3 sequence: CASRARQGADIQYF. In DNA, the CDR3 is TGTGCCAGCAGAGCTAGGCAGGGGGCTGACATTCAGTACTTC. Looking up the rest from reference TRBV2 and TRBJ2-4 gives the full variable domain: EPEVTQTPSHQVTQMGQEVILRCVPISNHLYFYWYRQILGQKVEFLVSFYNNEISEKSEIFDDQFSVERPDGSNFTLKIRSTKLEDSAMYFCASRARQGADIQYFGAGTRLSVL.

This clonotype was counted between two and nine times. The chain joins TRBV5-1 to TRBJ1-3; D gene ambiguous. The V gene's germline CDR1 is SGHRS and CDR2 YFSETQ. V lost 5 bases and J 2 bases, leaving 11 bases between the germline ends. CDR3 length: 14 amino acids. The DNA for the CDR3 is TGCGCCAGCAGTCCGGGGAGGACTGGAAACACCATATATTTT. It codes for CASSPGRTGNTIYF. Variable domain in full (rest from reference TRBV5-1 and TRBJ1-3): KAGVTQTPRYLIKTRGQQVTLSCSPISGHRSVSWYQQTPGQGLQFLFEYFSETQRNKGNFPGRFSGRQFSNSRSEMNVSTLELGDSALYLCASSPGRTGNTIYFGEGSWLTVV.

This clonotype has at least ten counts. The V and J genes are TRBV7-6 and TRBJ2-7; D tentatively reads TRBD1 or TRBD2 (7 bases each). Trimming pared 1 base from V and 6 bases from J, leaving 13 bases between. The V gene's germline CDR1 is SGHVS and CDR2 FNYEAQ. The CDR3 sequence is 14 residues long. The CDR3 DNA is TGTGCCAGCAGCTTAGGACAGGGAGGGGCCGAGCAGTACTTC. Amino acid sequence: CASSLGQGGAEQYF.

This clonotype was observed many times. The chain couples TRBV6-5 to TRBJ2-2; D is undetermined. The CDR3 has 15 residues. In germline, CDR1 is MNHEY, CDR2 SVGAGI. V lost 0 bases to trimming and J lost 6 bases, with 11 bases between them. The CDR3: CASSYSRFRAGELFF. CDR3 bases: TGTGCCAGCAGTTACTCGAGGTTCCGGGCCGGGGAGCTGTTTTTT.

This clonotype came up many times. The J gene is TRBJ2-7, the V gene TRBV29-1; D remains unclear. V lost 7 bases to trimming and J lost 3 bases, with 13 bases between them. The CDR3 loop spans 12 amino acids. Germline values: CDR1 SQVTM, CDR2 ANQGSEA. CDR3 sequence: CSGLKENYEQYF. The CDR3 bases are TGCAGCGGTCTAAAGGAGAACTACGAGCAGTACTTC.

This clonotype was counted a few times. The chain joins TRBV12-3 or TRBV12-4 to TRBJ2-7; TRBD2 matches at 11 bases. The CDR3 runs to 15 residues. The junction had 5 bases not matched to a gene; V was cut back by 5 bases and J by 2 bases. The chain's CDR3 is CASSTPSGGPYEQYF. CDR3 sequence (DNA): TGTGCCAGCAGTACCCCTAGCGGGGGGCCCTACGAGCAGTACTTC.

This clonotype appeared many times. Written as DNA, the CDR3 is TGTGCCAGCAGCTTGAGAGGAGACGGCTACACCTTC. Its translation is CASSLRGDGYTF. V gene TRBV5-6 combines with J gene TRBJ1-2; D is undetermined. Trimming removed 1 base from V and 8 bases from J, with 9 bases in between. The germline V gene encodes CDR1 SGHDT and CDR2 YYEEEE. The CDR3 consists of 12 residues. Supplemented by reference TRBV5-6 and TRBJ1-2, the full variable domain reads DAGVTQSPTHLIKTRGQQVTLRCSPKSGHDTVSWYQQALGQGPQFIFQYYEEEERQRGNFPDRFSGHQFPNYSSELNVNALLLGDSALYLCASSLRGDGYTFGSGTRLTVV.

This clonotype was seen many times. The chain couples TRBV9 to TRBJ2-1; D is undetermined. The V and J ends lost 6 bases and 1 base respectively, with 14 bases between them. This CDR3 has 15 amino acids. Germline V gene sequence: CDR1 SGDLS, CDR2 YYNGEE. In DNA, the CDR3 is TGTGCCAGCAATAAACTGGCAACTTCCTACAATGAGCAGTTCTTC. Protein: CASNKLATSYNEQFF.

This clonotype was detected only once. The rearrangement joins TRBV5-1 to TRBJ1-1; D is unclear. Germline CDR1 and CDR2: SGHRS and YFSETQ. The V end lost 1 base, the J end lost 5 bases, and 9 bases lay between the germline ends. There are 13 residues in the CDR3. Here the CDR3 reads CASSLYGETEAFF. The CDR3 DNA sequence: TGCGCCAGCAGCTTGTATGGAGAGACTGAAGCTTTCTTT.

The chain joins TRBV7-2 to TRBJ2-3; perhaps TRBD1 as D (5 bases). Germline V gives CDR1 SGHTA, CDR2 FQGNSA. The V end lost 3 bases, the J end lost 4 bases, and 8 bases lay between the germline ends. The CDR3 runs 13 residues. CDR3 sequence (DNA): TGTGCCAGCAGCTTCGAACAGGCAGATACGCAGTATTTT. Protein: CASSFEQADTQYF.

By its share, this clonotype is medium-sized. The chain carries TRBV3-1 and TRBJ2-7; 9 nucleotides align to TRBD2. The CDR3 has 15 residues. Germline-derived CDR1 and CDR2 are LGHDT and YNNKEL (reference sequence). Trimming took 2 bases from V and 3 from J; bases not matched to a gene: 5. This chain's CDR3 is CASSQKTSGDYEQYF. CDR3 sequence (DNA): TGTGCCAGCAGCCAAAAGACTAGCGGAGACTACGAGCAGTACTTC.